Listed here are 16 T cell receptor beta chains from one sample, sequenced in a study of T cells in Graves' hyperthyroidism and ophthalmopathy. Template material for amplifying TCR beta CDR3 regions consisted of RNA transcripts. With the HTBI primer set, the TCR CDR3 went through a first round of RT-PCR. TCRdb re-analysed the multiplex PCR reads in MiXCR, keeping a single row per CDR3 protein. The table lists a few hundred thousand distinct CDR3 sequences, about a sixth of them singletons, with approximately 15% in the top ten. Source material: blood. Source of these receptors: a woman aged 18 to 35 with Graves' ophthalmopathy.

The gene calls are TRBV29-1 and TRBJ2-1; TRBD1 matches at 9 bases. Trimming at V came to 6 bases and at J to 7 bases, leaving 7 bases not matched to a gene. The CDR3 totals 13 residues. CDR1 SQVTM and CDR2 ANQGSEA come from the germline V gene. The CDR3 DNA is TGCAGCGTCTCCGGACAGGGGTGGAATGAGCAGTTCTTC. Residues: CSVSGQGWNEQFF.

This clonotype has a count of ten or more. The rearrangement links TRBV7-8 to TRBJ2-7; 8 nucleotides agree with TRBD1. The CDR3 has 15 amino acids. Trimming took 3 bases from V and 4 from J; bases not matched to a gene: 8. Germline loops: CDR1 SGHVS, CDR2 FQNEAQ. The CDR3 DNA sequence: TGTGCCAGCAGCTTCCGACAGGGGCCATTTTACGAGCAGTACTTC. This translates into CASSFRQGPFYEQYF.

V is TRBV14 and J is TRBJ1-2, with D possibly being TRBD1 (6 bases). V lost 4 bases and J lost 0, with 9 bases in between. The CDR3 contains 14 residues. Germline V gives CDR1 SGHDN, CDR2 FVKESK. The CDR3 spells CASSLGTTNYGYTF. For the CDR3, the DNA is TGTGCCAGCAGCCTTGGGACAACTAACTATGGCTACACCTTC.

In regard to this clonotype: A junction end diverges from the germline sequence, so it may reflect a read error. The gene calls are TRBV27 and TRBJ2-2, with 7 bases fitting TRBD2. CDR1 and CDR2 (germline): MNHEY, SMNVEV (reference sequence). The CDR3 has 14 amino acids. In DNA form, the CDR3 reads TGTGCCAGCCTCCCGCTAGCGGAAACCGGGGAGCTGGTTTTT. Protein: CASLPLAETGELVF.

This clonotype has more than one count but fewer than ten. This chain joins TRBV9 and TRBJ1-2; D is undetermined. Germline CDR1 and CDR2: SGDLS and YYNGEE. CDR3 length equals 16 residues. V was cut by 3 bases and J by 0 bases, with 15 bases left in between. The CDR3 sequence is CASSEGAMRANYGYTF. CDR3 bases: TGTGCCAGCAGCGAAGGAGCCATGAGGGCTAACTATGGCTACACCTTC.

The chain has TRBV27 and TRBJ2-3; TRBD1 agrees at 8 bases. The CDR3 spans 14 residues. Trimming at V came to 7 bases and at J to 2 bases, leaving 5 bases not matched to a gene. Per the germline V gene, CDR1 is MNHEY and CDR2 is SMNVEV (reference sequence). CDR3 region: CASTPTGATDTQYF. The CDR3 nucleotides are TGTGCCAGCACCCCGACAGGGGCCACAGATACGCAGTATTTT.

This clonotype has at least ten counts. The V and J genes are TRBV11-2 and TRBJ2-1, with no clear D. The V and J ends lost 6 bases and 8 bases respectively, with 14 bases between them. The CDR3 has 13 residues. The germline CDR1 and CDR2 sequences are SGHAT and FQNNGV. The CDR3 DNA reads TGTGCCAGCAGTCCGACCTGGTTGGATGAGCAGTTCTTC. This encodes CASSPTWLDEQFF. The full variable domain, rest sourced from reference TRBV11-2 and TRBJ2-1, is EAGVAQSPRYKIIEKRQSVAFWCNPISGHATLYWYQQILGQGPKLLIQFQNNGVVDDSQLPKDRFSAERLKGVDSTLKIQPAKLEDSAVYLCASSPTWLDEQFFGPGTRLTVL.

At least ten counts were recorded for this clonotype. The CDR3 loop is CATSRDRASGRTGELFF. The CDR3 DNA follows: TGTGCCACCAGCAGAGATCGGGCTAGCGGGAGAACCGGGGAGCTGTTTTTT. The chain carries TRBV15 and TRBJ2-2; 10 bases fit TRBD2. V shed 0 bases, J shed 5 bases, and the junction held 6 bases outside the gene matches. The CDR3 is made up of 17 amino acids. Germline values: CDR1 LNHNV, CDR2 YYDKDF (reference sequence).

Many counts were recorded for this clonotype. The genes are TRBV6-1 and TRBJ1-1, with D perhaps TRBD1 (5 bases). Germline lookup yields CDR1 MNHNS and CDR2 SASEGT. This CDR3 contains 16 residues. V shed 2 bases and J shed 0 bases, with 13 bases lying between them. This chain's CDR3 is CASSELGRQLNTEAFF. The CDR3 DNA sequence: TGTGCCAGCAGTGAATTGGGGCGCCAGCTGAACACTGAAGCTTTCTTT.

This clonotype occurred a few times. This chain connects TRBV20-1 to TRBJ2-5; D unresolved. The V gene lost 1 base and the J gene lost 5 bases, with 11 bases spanning the gap. Germline V gives CDR1 DFQATT, CDR2 SNEGSKA (reference sequence). CDR3 length equals 13 residues. In nucleotides, the CDR3 is TGCAGTGCTAGAGTGTTGGGCCGGGAGACCCAGTACTTC. Protein product: CSARVLGRETQYF.

V and J are TRBV29-1 and TRBJ2-7; 9 bases map to TRBD1. CDR3 length equals 13 residues. V lost 4 bases and J lost 2; bases outside the gene matches: 3. Germline CDR1 reads SQVTM; CDR2 reads ANQGSEA. The CDR3 region is CSVGGQGTYEQYF. Here the CDR3 DNA reads TGCAGCGTTGGGGGACAGGGAACCTACGAGCAGTACTTC.

This clonotype was seen a handful of times. The chain recombines TRBV30 with TRBJ2-5; D is unresolved. CDR3 length equals 15 residues. The V end was cut by 3 bases, the J end by 4 bases, with 18 bases between. Germline V gives CDR1 GTSNPN, CDR2 SVGIG (reference sequence). The CDR3: CAWSPLMGEPETQYF. CDR3 coding DNA: TGTGCCTGGAGCCCTCTGATGGGTGAACCAGAGACCCAGTACTTC. Drawing the rest from reference TRBV30 and TRBJ2-5, the complete variable domain is SQTIHQWPATLVQPVGSPLSLECTVEGTSNPNLYWYRQAAGRGLQLLFYSVGIGQISSEVPQNLSASRPQDRQFILSSKKLLLSDSGFYLCAWSPLMGEPETQYFGPGTRLLVL.

The chain is built from TRBV3-1 and TRBJ2-1, with 13 bases matching TRBD2. The CDR3 is 16 amino acids. The germline V gene has CDR1 LGHDT and CDR2 YNNKEL (reference sequence). V trimming: 4 bases; J trimming: 8 bases; junction bases outside the gene matches: 8. CDR3 sequence reads: CASSPRTSGRVDEQFF. CDR3 in DNA: TGTGCCAGCAGCCCAAGGACTAGCGGGAGAGTGGATGAGCAGTTCTTC.

The rearrangement uses TRBV4-1 and TRBJ1-6, with D possibly being TRBD1 (5 bases). Trimming removed 0 bases at V and 12 bases at J, with 12 bases between. Germline V gene data show CDR1 as MGHRA and CDR2 as YSYEKL. The CDR3 sequence is 14 residues long. CDR3 loop: CASSQDTRALPLHF. DNA of the CDR3: TGCGCCAGCAGCCAAGATACCAGGGCTTTACCCCTCCACTTT.

The V and J genes are TRBV20-1 and TRBJ2-3, with D perhaps matching TRBD2 (7 bases). CDR3 length: 14 amino acids. Germline V gene lookup returns CDR1 DFQATT and CDR2 SNEGSKA (reference sequence). V was pared by 6 bases and J by 1 base, with 14 bases between. CDR3 sequence: CSAKGGAGTDTQYF. The CDR3 bases are TGCAGTGCCAAGGGGGGGGCGGGCACAGATACGCAGTATTTT.

This clonotype was found many times. The chain recombines TRBV12-3 or TRBV12-4 with TRBJ1-1; possibly TRBD1 for D (6 bases). The CDR3 loop spans 15 amino acids. V was cut by 7 bases and J by 3 bases, with 18 bases left in between. This CDR3 is CASNQWGARDTEAFF. Written as DNA, the CDR3 is TGTGCCAGCAATCAGTGGGGGGCGAGGGACACTGAAGCTTTCTTT.